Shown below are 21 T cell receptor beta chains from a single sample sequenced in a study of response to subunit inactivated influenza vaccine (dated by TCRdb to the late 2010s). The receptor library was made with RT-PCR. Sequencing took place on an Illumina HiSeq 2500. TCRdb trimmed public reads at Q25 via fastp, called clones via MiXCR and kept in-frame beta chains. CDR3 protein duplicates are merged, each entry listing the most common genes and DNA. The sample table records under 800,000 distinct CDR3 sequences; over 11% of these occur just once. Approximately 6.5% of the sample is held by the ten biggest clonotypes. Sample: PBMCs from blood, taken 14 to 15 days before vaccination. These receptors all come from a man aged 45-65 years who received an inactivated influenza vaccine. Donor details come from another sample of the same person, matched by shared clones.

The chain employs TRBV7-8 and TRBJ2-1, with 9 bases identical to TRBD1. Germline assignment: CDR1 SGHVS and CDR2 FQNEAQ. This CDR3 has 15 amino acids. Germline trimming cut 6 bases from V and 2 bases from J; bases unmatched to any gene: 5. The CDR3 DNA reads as TGTGCCAGCAGGTTTGGGACAGGGACCTACAATGAGCAGTTCTTC. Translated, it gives CASRFGTGTYNEQFF.

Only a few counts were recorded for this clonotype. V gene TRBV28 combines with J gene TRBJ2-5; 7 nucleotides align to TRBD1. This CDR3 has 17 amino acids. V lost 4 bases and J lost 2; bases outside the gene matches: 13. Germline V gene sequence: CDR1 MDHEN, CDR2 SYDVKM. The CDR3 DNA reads TGTGCCAGCAGTTACCCTCGACAGGGACCCTATCAAGAGACCCAGTACTTC. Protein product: CASSYPRQGPYQETQYF.

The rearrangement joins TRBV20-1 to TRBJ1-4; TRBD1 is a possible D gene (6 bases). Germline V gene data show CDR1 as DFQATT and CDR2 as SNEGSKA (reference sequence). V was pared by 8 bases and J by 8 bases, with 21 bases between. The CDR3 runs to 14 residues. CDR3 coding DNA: TGCAGTATACCTCCGGGGGGCGGTAGGGAAAAACTGTTTTTT. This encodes CSIPPGGGREKLFF.

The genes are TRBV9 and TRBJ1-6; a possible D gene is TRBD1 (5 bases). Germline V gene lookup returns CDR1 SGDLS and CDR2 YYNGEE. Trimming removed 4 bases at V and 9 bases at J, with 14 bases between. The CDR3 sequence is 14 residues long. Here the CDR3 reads CASSPSGGVSPLHF. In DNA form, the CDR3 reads TGTGCCAGCAGCCCCTCCGGGGGGGTTTCACCCCTCCACTTT.

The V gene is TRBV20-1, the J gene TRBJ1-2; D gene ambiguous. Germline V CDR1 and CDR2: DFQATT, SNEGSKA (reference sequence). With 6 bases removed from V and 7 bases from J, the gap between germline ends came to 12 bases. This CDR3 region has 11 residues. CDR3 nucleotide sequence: TGCAGTGCCCACGCTGGCCTTGGCTACACCTTC. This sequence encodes CSAHAGLGYTF.

As DNA, the CDR3 is TGTGCCAGCAGTTACTCGATTGCCAGGGGGCACAATGAGCAGTTCTTC. This codes for CASSYSIARGHNEQFF. The chain carries TRBV6-2 or TRBV6-3 and TRBJ2-1; TRBD1 agrees at 8 bases. Germline V gene lookup returns CDR1 MNHEY and CDR2 SVGEGT. V lost 0 bases to trimming and J lost 5 bases; unmatched junction nucleotides: 6. The CDR3 covers 16 residues.

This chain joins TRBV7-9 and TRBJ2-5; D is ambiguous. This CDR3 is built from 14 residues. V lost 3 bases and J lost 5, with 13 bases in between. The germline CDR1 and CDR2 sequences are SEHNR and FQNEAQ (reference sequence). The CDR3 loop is CASSFEGRVETQYF. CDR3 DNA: TGTGCCAGCAGCTTTGAAGGGCGAGTGGAGACCCAGTACTTC.

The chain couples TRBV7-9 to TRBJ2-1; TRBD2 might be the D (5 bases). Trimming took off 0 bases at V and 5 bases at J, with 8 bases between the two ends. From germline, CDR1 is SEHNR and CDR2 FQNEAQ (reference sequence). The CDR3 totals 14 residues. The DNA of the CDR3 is TGTGCCAGCAGCTTAGCAATAGCGAACAATGAGCAGTTCTTC. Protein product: CASSLAIANNEQFF.

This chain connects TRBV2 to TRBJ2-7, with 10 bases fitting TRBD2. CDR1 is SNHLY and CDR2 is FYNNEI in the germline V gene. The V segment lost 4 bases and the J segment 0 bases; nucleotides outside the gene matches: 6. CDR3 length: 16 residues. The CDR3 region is CASSVASGSVSYEQYF. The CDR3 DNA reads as TGTGCCAGCAGTGTGGCTAGCGGGAGCGTCTCCTACGAGCAGTACTTC.

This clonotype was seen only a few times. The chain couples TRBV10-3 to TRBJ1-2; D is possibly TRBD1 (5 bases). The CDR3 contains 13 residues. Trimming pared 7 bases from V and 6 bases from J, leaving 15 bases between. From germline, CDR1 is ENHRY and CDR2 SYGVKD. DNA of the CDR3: TGTGCCATCACCCCGGGGGAGGTTAATGGCTACACCTTC. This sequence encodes CAITPGEVNGYTF.

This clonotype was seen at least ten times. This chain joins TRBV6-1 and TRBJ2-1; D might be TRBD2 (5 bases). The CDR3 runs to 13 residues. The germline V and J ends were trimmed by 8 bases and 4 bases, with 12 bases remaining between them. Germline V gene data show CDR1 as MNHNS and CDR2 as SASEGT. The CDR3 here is CASSGLLYNEQFF. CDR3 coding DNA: TGTGCCAGCTCGGGGTTGCTATACAATGAGCAGTTCTTC.

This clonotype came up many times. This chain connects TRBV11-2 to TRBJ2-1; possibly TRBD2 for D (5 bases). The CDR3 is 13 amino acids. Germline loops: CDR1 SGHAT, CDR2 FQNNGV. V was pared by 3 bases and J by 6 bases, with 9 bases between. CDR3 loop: CASSFPSPNEQFF. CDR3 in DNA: TGTGCCAGCAGCTTCCCTAGCCCCAATGAGCAGTTCTTC.

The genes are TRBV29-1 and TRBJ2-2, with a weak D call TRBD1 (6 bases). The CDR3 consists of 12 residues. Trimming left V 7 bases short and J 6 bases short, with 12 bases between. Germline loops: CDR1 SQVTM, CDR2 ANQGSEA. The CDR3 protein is CSAGRGSGELFF. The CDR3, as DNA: TGCAGCGCCGGCAGGGGTTCCGGGGAGCTGTTTTTT.

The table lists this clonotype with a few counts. The CDR3 region has the DNA TGTGCCACCAGCAGAGATAGCGCAGGGGTTTATGGCTACACCTTC. Amino acids: CATSRDSAGVYGYTF. The chain joins TRBV15 to TRBJ1-2; maybe TRBD1 (6 bases). Germline V gene data show CDR1 as LNHNV and CDR2 as YYDKDF (reference sequence). Trimming shortened V by 0 bases and J by 5 bases, and 13 bases separated the two germline ends. This CDR3 is 15 amino acids long.

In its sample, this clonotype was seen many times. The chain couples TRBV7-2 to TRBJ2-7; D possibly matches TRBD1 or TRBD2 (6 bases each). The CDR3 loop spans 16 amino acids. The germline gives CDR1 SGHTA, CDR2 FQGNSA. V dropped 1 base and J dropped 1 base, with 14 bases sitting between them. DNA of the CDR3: TGTGCCAGCAGCTTAGTGGGCGGGACACCTTCCTACGAGCAGTACTTC. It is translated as CASSLVGGTPSYEQYF. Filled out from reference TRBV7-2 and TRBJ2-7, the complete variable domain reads GAGVSQSPSNKVTEKGKDVELRCDPISGHTALYWYRQSLGQGLEFLIYFQGNSAPDKSGLPSDRFSAERTGGSVSTLTIQRTQQEDSAVYLCASSLVGGTPSYEQYFGPGTRLTVT.

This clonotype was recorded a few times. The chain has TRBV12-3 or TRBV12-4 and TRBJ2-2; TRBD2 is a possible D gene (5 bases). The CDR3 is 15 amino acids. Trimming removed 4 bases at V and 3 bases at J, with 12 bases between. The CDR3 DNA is TGTGCCAGCAGTTCAGGCGGGCGGGACACCGGGGAGCTGTTTTTT. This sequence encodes CASSSGGRDTGELFF.

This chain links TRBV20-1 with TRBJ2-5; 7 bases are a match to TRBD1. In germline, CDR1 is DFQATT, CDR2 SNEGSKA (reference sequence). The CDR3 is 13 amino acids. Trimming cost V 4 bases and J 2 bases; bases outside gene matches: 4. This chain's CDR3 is CSAIQGQQETQYF. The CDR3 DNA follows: TGCAGTGCTATCCAGGGACAGCAAGAGACCCAGTACTTC.

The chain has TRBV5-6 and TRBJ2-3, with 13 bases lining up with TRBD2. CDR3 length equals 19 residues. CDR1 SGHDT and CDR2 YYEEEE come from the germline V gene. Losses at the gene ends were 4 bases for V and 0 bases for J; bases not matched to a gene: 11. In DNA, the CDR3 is TGTGCCAGCAGCGCGAGCGGACTAGCGGGGGCAACTAGCACAGATACGCAGTATTTT. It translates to CASSASGLAGATSTDTQYF. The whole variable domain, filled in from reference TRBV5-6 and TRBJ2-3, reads DAGVTQSPTHLIKTRGQQVTLRCSPKSGHDTVSWYQQALGQGPQFIFQYYEEEERQRGNFPDRFSGHQFPNYSSELNVNALLLGDSALYLCASSASGLAGATSTDTQYFGPGTRLTVL.

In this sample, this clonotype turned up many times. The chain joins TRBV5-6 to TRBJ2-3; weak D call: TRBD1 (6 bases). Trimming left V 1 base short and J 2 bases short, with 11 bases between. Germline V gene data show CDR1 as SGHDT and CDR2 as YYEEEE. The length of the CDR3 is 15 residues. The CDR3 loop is CASSLYGQTTDTQYF. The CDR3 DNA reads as TGTGCCAGCAGCTTGTACGGACAGACCACAGATACGCAGTATTTT.

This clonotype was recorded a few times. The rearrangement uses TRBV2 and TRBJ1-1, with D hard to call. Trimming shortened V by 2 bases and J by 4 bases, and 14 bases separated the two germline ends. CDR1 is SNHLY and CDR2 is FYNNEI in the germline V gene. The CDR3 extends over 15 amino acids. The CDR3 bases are TGTGCCAGCAGTGAAATGACTGGTATGGGCACTGAAGCTTTCTTT. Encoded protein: CASSEMTGMGTEAFF.

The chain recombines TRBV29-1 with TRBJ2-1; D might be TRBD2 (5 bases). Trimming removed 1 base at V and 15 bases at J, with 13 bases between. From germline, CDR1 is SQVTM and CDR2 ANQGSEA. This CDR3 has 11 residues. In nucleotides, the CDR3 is TGCAGCGTTGAAGTAGGTAGCGTGCGGTTCTTC. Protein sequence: CSVEVGSVRFF.